This TCR beta chain was recorded in a study of blood T cell repertoires in COVID-19. Assay used: immunoSEQ multiplex PCR; TCRdb lists only in-frame clones, some missing. The repertoire includes roughly 230,000 clones, about four fifths of them detected once, and under 5% sits in the top ten. This TCR derives from a man between 45 and 60 years old with active or convalescent COVID-19. Sequences were obtained from peripheral blood.

CDR3 loop: CATSRVPQGSREQYF. The CDR3 DNA reads TGTGCCACCAGCAGAGTCCCCCAGGGTTCTCGGGAGCAGTACTTC. The V and J genes are TRBV15 and TRBJ2-7; tentative D call: TRBD1 (5 bases). This CDR3 has 15 residues. The ends were cut back, 1 base at V and 7 bases at J, with 17 bases in the middle. The V gene's germline CDR1 is LNHNV and CDR2 YYDKDF (reference sequence).